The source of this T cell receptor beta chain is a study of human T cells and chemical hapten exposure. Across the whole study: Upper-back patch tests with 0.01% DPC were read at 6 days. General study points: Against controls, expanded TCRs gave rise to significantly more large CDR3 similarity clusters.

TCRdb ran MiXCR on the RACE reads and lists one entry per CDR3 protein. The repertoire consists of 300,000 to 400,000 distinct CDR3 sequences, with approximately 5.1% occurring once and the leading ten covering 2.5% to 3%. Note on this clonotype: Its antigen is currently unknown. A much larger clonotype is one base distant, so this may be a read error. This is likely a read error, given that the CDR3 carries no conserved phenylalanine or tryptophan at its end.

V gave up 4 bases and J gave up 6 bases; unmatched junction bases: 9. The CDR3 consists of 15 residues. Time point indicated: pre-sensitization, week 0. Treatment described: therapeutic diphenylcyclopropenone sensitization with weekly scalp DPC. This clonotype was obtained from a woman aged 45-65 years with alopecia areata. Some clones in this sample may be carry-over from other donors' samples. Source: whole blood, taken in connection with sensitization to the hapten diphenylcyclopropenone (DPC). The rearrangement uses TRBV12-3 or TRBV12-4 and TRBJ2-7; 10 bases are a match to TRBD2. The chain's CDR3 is CASSWTSGPTGEQYI. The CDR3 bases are TGTGCCAGCAGTTGGACTAGCGGACCTACGGGCGAGCAGTACATC.